This T cell receptor (beta chain) was observed in a study of graft-versus-host responses after intestinal transplantation. Intraepithelial and lamina propria lymphocytes were released after the graft tissue was processed. TCRdb's copy holds only in-frame clones and misses some; the assay was immunoSEQ multiplex PCR. Of approximately 9,300 clones listed, 70% to 90% are singletons. CDR3 length: 12 amino acids. CDR1 and CDR2 (germline): SGHRS, YFSETQ. The V and J ends lost 7 bases and 5 bases respectively, with 7 bases between them. V is TRBV5-1 and J is TRBJ1-6, with D perhaps matching TRBD1 (6 bases). The sample here was ileum tissue, taken roughly 700 days after intestinal transplantation. This receptor was obtained from a human patient who received an intestinal transplant, so some T cells may come from the graft donor. CDR3 DNA sequence: TGCGCCAGCCGACAGGATAATTCACCCCTCCACTTT. Its protein is CASRQDNSPLHF.